These T cell receptor beta chains were read from a single sample in a study of tumor-infiltrating lymphocytes in primary liver carcinoma. TCRdb reprocessed the multiplex PCR reads via MiXCR and lists one record per CDR3 protein. The sample yields 250,000 to 400,000 distinct CDR3 sequences, 65% seen once. Material for sequencing was peripheral blood. Every receptor here comes from a middle-aged man with primary liver carcinoma and hepatitis B virus infection. The CDR3 runs from the conserved cysteine through the conserved F or W.

v_call	j_call	cdr3_aa
TRBV6-2/TRBV6-3	TRBJ2-1	CVSSPLNGAYNEQLF
TRBV6-5	TRBJ1-5	CASKPTENNQPQHF
TRBV5-4	TRBJ2-3	CASSLYGVTDTQYF
TRBV7-9	TRBJ2-3	CASSGGTSGGDTQYF
TRBV7-2	TRBJ2-5	CASSLSKMRETQYF
TRBV5-4	TRBJ1-2	CASSSLSGTDYGYTF
TRBV28	TRBJ2-5	CATHSQKTQYF
TRBV24-1	TRBJ2-2	CATSDFGTGELFF
TRBV5-1	TRBJ2-4	CTSSLDVTGGNTQYF
TRBV11-2	TRBJ1-1	CASSLERNTEAFF
TRBV14	TRBJ1-1	CASSQTGTLRNTRRAFF
TRBV6-1	TRBJ2-1	CASSVVTHNEQFF
TRBV10-3	TRBJ2-2	CTIKGQLYTGELFF
TRBV29-1	TRBJ1-1	CSVESSFTGPNTEAFF
TRBV6-2/TRBV6-3	TRBJ2-6	CASSYSMGKEARANVLTF
TRBV18	TRBJ2-7	CASSPFGASSSYEQYF
TRBV5-1	TRBJ2-3	CARRLGTSGSTDTQYF
TRBV29-1	TRBJ1-2	CSAEEGKNGYTF
TRBV4-1	TRBJ1-1	CAGSQYMNTEAFF
TRBV5-1	TRBJ2-2	CASRGDNLAGELFF
TRBV11-2	TRBJ2-3	CASSLSTGTDTQYF
TRBV12-3/TRBV12-4	TRBJ2-7	CASSPGGGEQYF
TRBV28	TRBJ1-1	CASSPYRGLTEAFF
TRBV13	TRBJ2-1	CASSLEHFSYNEQFF
TRBV28	TRBJ2-7	CASSGADAGSEQYF
TRBV11-3	TRBJ2-1	CASTLGRVRSYNEQFF
TRBV6-5	TRBJ2-1	CASSKGTTENEQFF
TRBV4-3	TRBJ2-5	CASSQDVGYQETQYF
TRBV20-1	TRBJ1-5	CSARYRGGKNQPQHF
TRBV11-2	TRBJ2-3	CASSFRRGKRATQYF
TRBV11-1	TRBJ2-1	CASSQGAGSSYNEKFF
TRBV4-2	TRBJ2-7	CASSQGLAGDYEQYF
TRBV7-9	TRBJ1-1	CASSLNTEAFF
TRBV6-1	TRBJ2-2	CASSRQAGGAGELFF
TRBV28	TRBJ1-2	CANTTSGALGYTF
TRBV6-2/TRBV6-3	TRBJ2-2	CASSYGSGLAGDTGELFF
TRBV6-5	TRBJ2-5	CAISRPSGSFGPQETQYF
TRBV9	TRBJ2-1	CASSAGLDSNEQFF
TRBV6-5	TRBJ2-3	CASSYRTGSTDTQYF
TRBV11-1	TRBJ2-5	CASSRDTQEIQYF
TRBV10-2	TRBJ2-7	CASTETGGGYEQYF
TRBV6-5	TRBJ2-2	CASSASGCWTGEPFF
TRBV12-3/TRBV12-4	TRBJ1-4	CASSLLGDEKLFF